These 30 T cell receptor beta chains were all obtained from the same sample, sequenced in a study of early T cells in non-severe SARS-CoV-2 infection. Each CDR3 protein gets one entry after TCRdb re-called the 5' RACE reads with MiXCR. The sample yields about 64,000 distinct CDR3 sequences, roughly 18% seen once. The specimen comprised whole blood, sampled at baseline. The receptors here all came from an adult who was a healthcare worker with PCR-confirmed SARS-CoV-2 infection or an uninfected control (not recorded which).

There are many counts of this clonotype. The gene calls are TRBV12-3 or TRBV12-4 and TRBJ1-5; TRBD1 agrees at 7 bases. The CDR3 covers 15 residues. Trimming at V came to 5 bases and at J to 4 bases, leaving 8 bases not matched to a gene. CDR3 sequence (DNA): TGTGCCAGCAGTGCGACAGGGAATGGGAATCAGCCCCAGCATTTT. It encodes CASSATGNGNQPQHF.

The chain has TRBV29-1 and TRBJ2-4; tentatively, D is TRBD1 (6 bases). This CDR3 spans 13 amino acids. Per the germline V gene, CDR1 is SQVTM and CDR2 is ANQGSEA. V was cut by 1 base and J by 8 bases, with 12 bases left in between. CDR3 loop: CSVEVGAGDIQYF. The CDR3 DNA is TGCAGCGTTGAAGTGGGGGCAGGGGACATTCAGTACTTC.

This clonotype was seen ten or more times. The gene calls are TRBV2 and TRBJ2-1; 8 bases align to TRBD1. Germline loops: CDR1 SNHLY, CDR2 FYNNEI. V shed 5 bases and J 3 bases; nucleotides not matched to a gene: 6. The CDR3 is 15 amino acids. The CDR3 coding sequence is TGTGCCAGCAGTTCCAGGGGGCCAGTCTACAATGAGCAGTTCTTC. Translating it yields CASSSRGPVYNEQFF.

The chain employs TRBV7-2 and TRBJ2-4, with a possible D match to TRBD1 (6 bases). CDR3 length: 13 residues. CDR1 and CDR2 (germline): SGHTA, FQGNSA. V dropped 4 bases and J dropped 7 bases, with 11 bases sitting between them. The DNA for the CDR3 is TGTGCCAGCAGCTCCCAGCAGGGGAACATTCAGTACTTC. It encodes CASSSQQGNIQYF.

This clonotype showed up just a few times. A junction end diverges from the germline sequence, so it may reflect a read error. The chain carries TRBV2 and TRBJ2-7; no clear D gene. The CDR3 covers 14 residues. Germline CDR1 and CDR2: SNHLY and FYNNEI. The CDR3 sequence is CASREDRDSYEQYF. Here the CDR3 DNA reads TGTGCCAGCAGGGAAGACCGAGACTCCTACGAGCAGTACTTC.

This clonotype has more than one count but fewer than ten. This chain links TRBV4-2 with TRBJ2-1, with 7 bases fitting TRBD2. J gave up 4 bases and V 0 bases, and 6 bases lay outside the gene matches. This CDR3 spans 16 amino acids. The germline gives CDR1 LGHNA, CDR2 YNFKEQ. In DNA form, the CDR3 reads TGTGCCAGCAGCCAAGATCGGAATAGCGGGTACAATGAGCAGTTCTTC. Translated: CASSQDRNSGYNEQFF.

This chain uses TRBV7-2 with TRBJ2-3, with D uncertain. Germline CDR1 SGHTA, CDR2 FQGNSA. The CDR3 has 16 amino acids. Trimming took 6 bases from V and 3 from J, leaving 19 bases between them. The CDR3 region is CASSLRATGVTDTQYF. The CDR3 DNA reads TGTGCCAGCAGTCTCCGGGCGACTGGGGTTACAGATACGCAGTATTTT.

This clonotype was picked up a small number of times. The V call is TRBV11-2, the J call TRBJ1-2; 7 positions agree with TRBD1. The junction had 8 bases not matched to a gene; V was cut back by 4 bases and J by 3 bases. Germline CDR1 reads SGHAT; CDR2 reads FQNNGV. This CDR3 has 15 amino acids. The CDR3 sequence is CASSSSQGGYYGYTF. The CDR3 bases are TGTGCCAGCAGCTCAAGCCAGGGGGGTTACTATGGCTACACCTTC.

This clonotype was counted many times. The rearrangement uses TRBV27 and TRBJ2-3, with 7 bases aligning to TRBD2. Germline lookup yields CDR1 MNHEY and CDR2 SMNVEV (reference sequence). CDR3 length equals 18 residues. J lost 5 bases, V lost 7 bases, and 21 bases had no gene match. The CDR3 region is CASKGVMGRGSSEDTQYF. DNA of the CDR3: TGTGCCAGCAAGGGTGTGATGGGGCGGGGGTCTTCAGAAGATACGCAGTATTTT.

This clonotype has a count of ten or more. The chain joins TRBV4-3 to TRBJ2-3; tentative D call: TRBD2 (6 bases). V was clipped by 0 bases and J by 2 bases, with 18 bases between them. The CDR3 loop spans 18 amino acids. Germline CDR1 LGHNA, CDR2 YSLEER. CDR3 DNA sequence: TGCGCCAGCAGCCAAGAAGGCGGACTATCCCTCTCCACAGATACGCAGTATTTT. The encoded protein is CASSQEGGLSLSTDTQYF.

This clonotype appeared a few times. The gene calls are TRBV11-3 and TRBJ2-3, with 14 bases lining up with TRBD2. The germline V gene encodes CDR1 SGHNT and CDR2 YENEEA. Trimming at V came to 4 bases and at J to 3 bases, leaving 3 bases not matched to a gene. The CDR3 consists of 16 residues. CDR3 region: CASSWGTSGRTDTQYF. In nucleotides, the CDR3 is TGTGCCAGCAGCTGGGGGACTAGCGGGAGAACAGATACGCAGTATTTT.

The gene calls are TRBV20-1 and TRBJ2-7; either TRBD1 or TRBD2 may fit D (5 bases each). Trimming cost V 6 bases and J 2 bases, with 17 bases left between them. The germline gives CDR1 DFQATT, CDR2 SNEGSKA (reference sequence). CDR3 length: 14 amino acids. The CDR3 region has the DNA TGCAGTGCCCCCTCCCAAGGGGACCCCTACGAGCAGTACTTC. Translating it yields CSAPSQGDPYEQYF.

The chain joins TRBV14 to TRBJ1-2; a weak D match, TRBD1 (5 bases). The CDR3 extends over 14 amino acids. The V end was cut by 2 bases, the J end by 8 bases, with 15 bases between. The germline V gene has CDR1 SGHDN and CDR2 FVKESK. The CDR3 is CASSQRTSSSGYTF. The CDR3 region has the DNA TGTGCCAGCAGCCAACGGACATCAAGCTCCGGCTACACCTTC.

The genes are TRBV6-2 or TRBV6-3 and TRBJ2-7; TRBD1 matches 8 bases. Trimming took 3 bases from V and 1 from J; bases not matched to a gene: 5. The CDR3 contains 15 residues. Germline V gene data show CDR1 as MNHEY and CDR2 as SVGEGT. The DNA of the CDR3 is TGTGCCAGCAGTTATACGACAGGGGCATCCTACGAGCAGTACTTC. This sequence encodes CASSYTTGASYEQYF.

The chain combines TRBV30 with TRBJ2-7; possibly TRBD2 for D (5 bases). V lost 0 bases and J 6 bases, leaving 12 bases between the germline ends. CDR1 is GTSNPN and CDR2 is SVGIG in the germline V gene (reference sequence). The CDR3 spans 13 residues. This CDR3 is CAWSVSGLTEQYF. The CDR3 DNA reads TGTGCCTGGAGTGTAAGCGGTTTAACCGAGCAGTACTTC.

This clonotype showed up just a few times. The CDR3 DNA reads TGTGCCAGCAGCCCGCGACAGACGACAGGGAATGAGCAGTTCTTC. Encoded protein: CASSPRQTTGNEQFF. The chain has TRBV7-8 and TRBJ2-1, with 7 positions matching TRBD1. The CDR3 sequence is 15 residues long. V dropped 5 bases and J dropped 7; count of bases not matched to a gene: 11. Germline values: CDR1 SGHVS, CDR2 FQNEAQ.

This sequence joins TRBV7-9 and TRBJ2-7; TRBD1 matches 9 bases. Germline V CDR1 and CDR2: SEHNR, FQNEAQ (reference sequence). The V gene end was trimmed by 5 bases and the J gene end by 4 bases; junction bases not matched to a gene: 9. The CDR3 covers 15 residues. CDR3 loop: CASSPPGQGTYEQYF. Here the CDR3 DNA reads TGTGCCAGCAGCCCCCCCGGACAGGGGACATACGAGCAGTACTTC.

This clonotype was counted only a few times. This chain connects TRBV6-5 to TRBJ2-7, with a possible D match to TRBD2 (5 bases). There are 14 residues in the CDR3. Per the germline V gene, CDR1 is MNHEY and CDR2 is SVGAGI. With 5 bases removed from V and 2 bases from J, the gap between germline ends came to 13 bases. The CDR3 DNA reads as TGTGCCAGCAGTGAAGGACTGGGAACCTACGAGCAGTACTTC. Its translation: CASSEGLGTYEQYF.

CDR3 amino acids: CASSLEGSSYNEQFF. The CDR3 region has the DNA TGTGCCAGCAGCTTGGAAGGGAGCTCCTACAATGAGCAGTTCTTC. The rearrangement uses TRBV11-2 and TRBJ2-1, with D possibly being TRBD2 (5 bases). Germline-derived CDR1 and CDR2 are SGHAT and FQNNGV. Trimming cost V 3 bases and J 0 bases, with 9 bases left between them. This CDR3 comprises 15 residues.

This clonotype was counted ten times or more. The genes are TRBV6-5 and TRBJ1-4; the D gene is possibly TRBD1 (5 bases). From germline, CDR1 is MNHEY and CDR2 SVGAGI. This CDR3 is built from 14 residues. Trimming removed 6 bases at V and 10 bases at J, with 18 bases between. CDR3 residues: CASRNRTPEGKLFF. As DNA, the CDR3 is TGTGCCAGCAGGAACCGGACACCCGAGGGAAAACTGTTTTTT.

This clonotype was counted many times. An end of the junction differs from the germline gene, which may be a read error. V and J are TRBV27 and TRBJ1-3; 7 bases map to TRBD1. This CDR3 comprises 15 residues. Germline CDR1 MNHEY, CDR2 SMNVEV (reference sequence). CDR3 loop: CASRRDSYSENTIYF. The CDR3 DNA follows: TGTGCCAGCAGGCGGGACAGCTACTCTGAAAACACCATATATTTT.

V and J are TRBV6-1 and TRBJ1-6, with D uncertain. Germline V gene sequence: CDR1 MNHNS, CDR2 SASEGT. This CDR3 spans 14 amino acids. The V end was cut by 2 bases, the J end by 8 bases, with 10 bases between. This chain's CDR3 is CASSERGGYSPLHF. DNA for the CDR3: TGTGCCAGCAGTGAACGGGGAGGGTATTCACCCCTCCACTTT.

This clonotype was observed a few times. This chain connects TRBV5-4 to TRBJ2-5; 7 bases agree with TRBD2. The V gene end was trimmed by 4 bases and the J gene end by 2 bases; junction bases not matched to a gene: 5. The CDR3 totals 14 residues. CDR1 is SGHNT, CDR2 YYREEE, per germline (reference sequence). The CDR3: CASSNPGLQETQYF. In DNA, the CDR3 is TGTGCCAGCAGCAACCCGGGACTACAAGAGACCCAGTACTTC.

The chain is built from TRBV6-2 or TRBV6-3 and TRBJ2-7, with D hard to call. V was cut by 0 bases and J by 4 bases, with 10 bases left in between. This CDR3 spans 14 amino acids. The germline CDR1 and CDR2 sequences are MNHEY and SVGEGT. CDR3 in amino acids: CASSYSVAGYEQYF. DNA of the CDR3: TGTGCCAGCAGTTACTCTGTGGCAGGATACGAGCAGTACTTC.

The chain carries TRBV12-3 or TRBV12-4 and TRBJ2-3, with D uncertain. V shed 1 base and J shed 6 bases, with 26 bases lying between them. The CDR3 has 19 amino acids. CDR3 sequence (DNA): TGTGCCAGCAGTTTAGGCTCTAGGTCACCGGGCCCCACGTGGGATACGCAGTATTTT. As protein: CASSLGSRSPGPTWDTQYF.

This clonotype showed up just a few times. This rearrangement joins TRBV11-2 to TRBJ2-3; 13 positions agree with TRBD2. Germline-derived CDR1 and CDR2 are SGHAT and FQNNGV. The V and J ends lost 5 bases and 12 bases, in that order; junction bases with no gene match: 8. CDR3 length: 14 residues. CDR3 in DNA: TGTGCCAGCAGCCCCGGGACTAGCGGGAAAACCCAGTATTTT. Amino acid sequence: CASSPGTSGKTQYF.

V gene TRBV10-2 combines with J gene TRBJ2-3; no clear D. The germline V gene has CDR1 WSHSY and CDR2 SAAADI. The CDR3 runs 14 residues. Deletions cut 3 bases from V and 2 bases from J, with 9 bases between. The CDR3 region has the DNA TGCGCCAGCAGTGAATGGGGTTTCACAGATACGCAGTATTTT. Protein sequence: CASSEWGFTDTQYF.

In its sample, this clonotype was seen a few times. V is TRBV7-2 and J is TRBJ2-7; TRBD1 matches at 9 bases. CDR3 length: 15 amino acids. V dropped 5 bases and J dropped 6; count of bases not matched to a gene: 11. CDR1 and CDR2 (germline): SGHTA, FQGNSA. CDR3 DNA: TGTGCCAGCAGCCCCGGGACAGGGCAGTTTGGCGAGCAGTACTTC. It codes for CASSPGTGQFGEQYF.

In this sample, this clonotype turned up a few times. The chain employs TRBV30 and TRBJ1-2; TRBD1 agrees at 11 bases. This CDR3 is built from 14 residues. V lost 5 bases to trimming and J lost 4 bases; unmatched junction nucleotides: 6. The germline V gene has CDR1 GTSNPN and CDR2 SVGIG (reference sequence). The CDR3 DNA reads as TGTGCCTGGCGTCGGACAGGGGGCTTCTATGGCTACACCTTC. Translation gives CAWRRTGGFYGYTF.

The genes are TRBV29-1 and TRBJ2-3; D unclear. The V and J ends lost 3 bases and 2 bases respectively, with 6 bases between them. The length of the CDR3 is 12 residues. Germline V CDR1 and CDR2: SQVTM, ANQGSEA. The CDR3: CSVEQDTDTQYF. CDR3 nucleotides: TGCAGCGTTGAGCAGGACACAGATACGCAGTATTTT.